The 18 T cell receptor beta chains in this list originate from one sample, sequenced in a study of blood T cell repertoires in COVID-19 (TCRdb year 2020). Libraries were made using the immunoSEQ multiplex PCR assay. TCRdb retrieved this table from immuneACCESS and kept in-frame rearrangements only. Not all clones are present; in checked studies, unresolved V genes account for under half, and no reason is known for the remainder. This sample lists 350,000 or so clones; roughly 90% were detected once. Roughly 20% of the sample is held by the ten biggest clonotypes. The sequenced sample was PBMCs or T cells enriched from blood (not recorded which). The source is a woman aged 25 to 39 who had recovered from COVID-19.

The CDR3 sequence is CASSPGQGAGGANVLTF. The CDR3 region has the DNA TGTGCCAGCAGCCCGGGACAGGGGGCAGGAGGGGCCAACGTCCTGACTTTC. The rearrangement links TRBV11-3 to TRBJ2-6, with 12 positions matching TRBD1. CDR3 size: 17 residues. V gave up 5 bases and J gave up 4 bases; unmatched junction bases: 6. Germline lookup yields CDR1 SGHNT and CDR2 YENEEA.

The V call is TRBV5-6, the J call TRBJ2-4, with no clear D. V lost 2 bases and J lost 2, with 8 bases in between. Germline-derived CDR1 and CDR2 are SGHDT and YYEEEE. The CDR3 is 14 amino acids. Here the CDR3 DNA reads TGTGCCAGCAGCTTCTCGGTTCCCAAAAACATTCAGTACTTC. This sequence encodes CASSFSVPKNIQYF. The full variable domain, rest sourced from reference TRBV5-6 and TRBJ2-4, is DAGVTQSPTHLIKTRGQQVTLRCSPKSGHDTVSWYQQALGQGPQFIFQYYEEEERQRGNFPDRFSGHQFPNYSSELNVNALLLGDSALYLCASSFSVPKNIQYFGAGTRLSVL.

This sequence joins TRBV5-6 and TRBJ1-1; TRBD1 might be the D (5 bases). The V gene lost 4 bases and the J gene lost 5 bases, with 12 bases spanning the gap. CDR3 length: 13 amino acids. Per the germline V gene, CDR1 is SGHDT and CDR2 is YYEEEE. CDR3 sequence reads: CASSPGTTTEAFF. CDR3 sequence (DNA): TGTGCCAGCAGCCCAGGGACTACAACTGAAGCTTTCTTT.

This chain links TRBV20-1 with TRBJ2-1; 9 positions agree with TRBD2. This CDR3 is built from 15 residues. V shed 3 bases, J shed 5 bases, and the junction held 8 bases outside the gene matches. Looked up from germline, CDR1 is DFQATT and CDR2 is SNEGSKA (reference sequence). CDR3 in DNA: TGCAGTGCTAGTGAAGCGGGAGGTGGTAACAATGAGCAGTTCTTC. Its translation: CSASEAGGGNNEQFF.

The CDR3 nucleotides are TGCGCCAGCAGTCGGGGGGGAGTAGGCACAGATACGCAGTATTTT. This translates into CASSRGGVGTDTQYF. J is TRBJ2-3 and V is TRBV5-1; 8 positions agree with TRBD2. The germline V gene has CDR1 SGHRS and CDR2 YFSETQ. This CDR3 has 15 amino acids. Trimming took 5 bases from V and 1 from J; bases not matched to a gene: 6.

The genes are TRBV5-1 and TRBJ1-6; D unclear. This CDR3 spans 18 amino acids. Trimming cost V 0 bases and J 0 bases, with 13 bases left between them. Germline CDR1 reads SGHRS; CDR2 reads YFSETQ. The CDR3 DNA follows: TGCGCCAGCAGCTTGGCTACAGCTTCCAGCTCCTATAATTCACCCCTCCACTTT. Amino acid sequence: CASSLATASSSYNSPLHF.

The chain couples TRBV4-2 to TRBJ1-5; D is ambiguous. The V and J ends lost 0 bases and 6 bases respectively, with 12 bases between them. The CDR3 length is 15 residues. Per the germline V gene, CDR1 is LGHNA and CDR2 is YNFKEQ. CDR3 sequence (DNA): TGTGCCAGCAGCCAAGAGCCCACGCCAGGTCAGCCCCAGCATTTT. This translates into CASSQEPTPGQPQHF.

The chain joins TRBV18 to TRBJ2-7; TRBD2 agrees at 9 bases. The CDR3 sequence is 15 residues long. Germline lookup yields CDR1 KGHSH and CDR2 LQKENI. V lost 2 bases, J lost 2 bases, and 4 bases stayed unmatched. This chain's CDR3 is CASSPSQRGAYEQYF. The CDR3 nucleotides are TGTGCCAGCTCACCAAGCCAGCGGGGGGCCTACGAGCAGTACTTC.

The chain employs TRBV4-1 and TRBJ1-2, with 8 bases lining up with TRBD1. The CDR3 loop spans 15 amino acids. After removal of 6 bases from V and 7 bases from J, the junction contained 13 bases not matched to a gene. Germline CDR1 MGHRA, CDR2 YSYEKL. The CDR3 reads CASRDRDTSSAGYTF. For the CDR3, the DNA is TGCGCCAGCAGGGACAGGGACACGAGTAGTGCTGGCTACACCTTC.

The chain links TRBV11-2 to TRBJ1-2, with 8 bases identical to TRBD1. Germline V lookup: CDR1 SGHAT, CDR2 FQNNGV. V gave up 0 bases and J gave up 7 bases; unmatched junction bases: 13. The CDR3 consists of 17 residues. The CDR3 bases are TGTGCCAGCAGCTTAGATCTAGGACAGGGCGAGAGGTCTGGCTACACCTTC. This encodes CASSLDLGQGERSGYTF. Drawing the rest from reference TRBV11-2 and TRBJ1-2, the complete variable domain is EAGVAQSPRYKIIEKRQSVAFWCNPISGHATLYWYQQILGQGPKLLIQFQNNGVVDDSQLPKDRFSAERLKGVDSTLKIQPAKLEDSAVYLCASSLDLGQGERSGYTFGSGTRLTVV.

Concerning this clone: The junction does not match germline at one end; this may be a read error. The chain uses TRBV11-2 and TRBJ1-2; unclear D gene. Germline V gives CDR1 SGHAT, CDR2 FQNNGV. The CDR3 contains 13 residues. For the CDR3, the DNA is TGTGCCAGCAGCTTAGATCCGAGGGTTGTAGGCCTCTTC. It translates to CASSLDPRVVGLF.

The chain has TRBV5-1 and TRBJ2-2; TRBD2 aligns across 10 bases. Germline lookup yields CDR1 SGHRS and CDR2 YFSETQ. The CDR3 is made up of 16 amino acids. The junction had 4 bases not matched to a gene; V was cut back by 0 bases and J by 5 bases. The CDR3: CASSLAVAGGTGELFF. The CDR3 DNA reads TGCGCCAGCAGCTTGGCGGTAGCGGGAGGAACCGGGGAGCTGTTTTTT. Filled out from reference TRBV5-1 and TRBJ2-2, the complete variable domain reads KAGVTQTPRYLIKTRGQQVTLSCSPISGHRSVSWYQQTPGQGLQFLFEYFSETQRNKGNFPGRFSGRQFSNSRSEMNVSTLELGDSALYLCASSLAVAGGTGELFFGEGSRLTVL.

The V call is TRBV3-1 (or the pseudogene TRBV3-2), the J call TRBJ2-7, with 9 bases fitting TRBD2. CDR1 is LGHDT, CDR2 YNNKEL, per germline (reference sequence). The CDR3 has 15 residues. The V segment lost 1 base and the J segment 7 bases; nucleotides outside the gene matches: 8. Written as DNA, the CDR3 is TGTGCCAGCAGCCAAGGGTACGGCGCGGGAGGGGAGCAGTACTTC. It specifies CASSQGYGAGGEQYF.

This sequence joins TRBV9 and TRBJ1-2; 8 bases match TRBD1. V lost 4 bases, J lost 4 bases, and 3 bases stayed unmatched. The length of the CDR3 is 13 residues. CDR1 SGDLS and CDR2 YYNGEE come from the germline V gene. The CDR3 DNA reads as TGTGCCAGCAGCCCAGGGGGCCTCTATGGCTACACCTTC. This codes for CASSPGGLYGYTF.

The rearrangement joins TRBV6-2 or TRBV6-3 to TRBJ1-5; D is perhaps TRBD1 (6 bases). Trimming left V 0 bases short and J 2 bases short, with 8 bases between. This CDR3 comprises 15 residues. The germline V gene has CDR1 MNHEY and CDR2 SVGEGT. The chain's CDR3 is CASSYSGGRNQPQHF. The CDR3, as DNA: TGTGCCAGCAGTTACTCAGGGGGACGCAATCAGCCCCAGCATTTT.

V is TRBV24-1 and J is TRBJ2-1; 7 bases agree with TRBD2. CDR1 KGHDR and CDR2 SFDVKD come from the germline V gene. The CDR3 runs 14 residues. V shed 7 bases, J shed 6 bases, and the junction held 8 bases outside the gene matches. The CDR3 sequence is CATSAGDRGNEQFF. In nucleotides, the CDR3 is TGTGCCACCAGCGCGGGAGATAGGGGCAATGAGCAGTTCTTC.

The chain combines TRBV7-2 with TRBJ2-5; tentative D call: TRBD2 (6 bases). The CDR3 spans 14 residues. Between the trimmed V and J ends, which lost 5 bases and 7 bases, there was a span of 17 bases. The germline gives CDR1 SGHTA, CDR2 FQGNSA. The CDR3 protein is CASSMSGGMLTQYF. The DNA of the CDR3 is TGTGCCAGCAGCATGAGCGGAGGGATGTTGACCCAGTACTTC.

A word on this clone: In the same sample, other DNA sequences code for this CDR3. This chain uses TRBV27 with TRBJ2-7; D might be TRBD1 (6 bases). Trimming cost V 8 bases and J 0 bases, with 11 bases left between them. The CDR3 sequence is 13 residues long. CDR1 and CDR2 (germline): MNHEY, SMNVEV (reference sequence). CDR3 protein: CASSLQGSYEQYF. CDR3 DNA: TGTGCCAGCTCCCTACAGGGCTCCTACGAGCAGTACTTC.